The 2 T cell receptor beta chains below were found in one sample sequenced in a study of cytomegalovirus exposure and HLA in healthy donors. 60 Vbeta and 13 Jbeta primers were used in PCR. Assay used: immunoSEQ multiplex PCR; TCRdb lists only in-frame clones, some missing. The data show 150,000 to 200,000 clones, with 81% seen just once and approximately 2% held by the top ten. The material sequenced was PBMCs. All receptors derive from a woman aged 18-35 years in good health and CMV-seropositive.

This clone has just a few counts. The chain recombines TRBV2 with TRBJ2-5; 8 bases agree with TRBD1. Per the germline V gene, CDR1 is SNHLY and CDR2 is FYNNEI. The V segment lost 7 bases and the J segment 5 bases; nucleotides outside the gene matches: 6. This CDR3 is 13 amino acids long. In DNA form, the CDR3 reads TGTGCCAGCAACCCTGACAGGGGTGAGACCCAGTACTTC. Residues: CASNPDRGETQYF.

This clone was recorded only once. V and J are TRBV27 and TRBJ2-1, with 14 nucleotides matching TRBD2. The CDR3 length is 17 residues. Unmatched junction bases numbered 11, after V lost 5 bases and J lost 8 bases. In germline, CDR1 is MNHEY, CDR2 SMNVEV (reference sequence). The chain's CDR3 is CASSIDVGLAGGHEQFF. DNA for the CDR3: TGTGCCAGCAGTATCGACGTCGGACTAGCGGGGGGACATGAGCAGTTCTTC.